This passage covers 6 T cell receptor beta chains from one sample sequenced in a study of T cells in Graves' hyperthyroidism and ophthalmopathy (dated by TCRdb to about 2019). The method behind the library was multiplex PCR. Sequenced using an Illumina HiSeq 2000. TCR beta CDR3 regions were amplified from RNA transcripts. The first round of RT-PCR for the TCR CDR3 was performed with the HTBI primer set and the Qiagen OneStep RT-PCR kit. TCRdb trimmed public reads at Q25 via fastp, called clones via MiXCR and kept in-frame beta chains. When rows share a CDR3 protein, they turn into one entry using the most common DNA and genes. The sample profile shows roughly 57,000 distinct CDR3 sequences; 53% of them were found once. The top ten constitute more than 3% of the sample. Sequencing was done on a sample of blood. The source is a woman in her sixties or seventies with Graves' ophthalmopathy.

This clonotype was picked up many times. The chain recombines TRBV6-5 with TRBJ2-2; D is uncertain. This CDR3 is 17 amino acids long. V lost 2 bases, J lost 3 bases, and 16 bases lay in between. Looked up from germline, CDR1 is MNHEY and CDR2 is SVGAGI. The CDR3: CASSYRFGDRDTGELFF. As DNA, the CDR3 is TGTGCCAGCAGTTACCGTTTCGGAGATAGGGACACCGGGGAGCTGTTTTTT.

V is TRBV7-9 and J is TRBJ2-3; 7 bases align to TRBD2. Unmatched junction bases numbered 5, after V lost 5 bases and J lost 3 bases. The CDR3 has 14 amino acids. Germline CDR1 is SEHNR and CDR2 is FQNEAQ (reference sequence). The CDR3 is CASSPGGGTDTQYF. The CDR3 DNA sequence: TGTGCCAGCAGCCCGGGGGGTGGGACAGATACGCAGTATTTT.

Here the CDR3 DNA reads TGTGCCTGGAGTTGGCTGGGGGTTGGGGATGAGCAGTTCTTC. This encodes CAWSWLGVGDEQFF. This chain links TRBV30 with TRBJ2-1; D may match TRBD1 or TRBD2 (5 bases each). Germline CDR1 reads GTSNPN; CDR2 reads SVGIG (reference sequence). V gave up 2 bases and J gave up 8 bases, with 16 bases separating them. This CDR3 has 14 residues. The entire variable domain, with the rest obtained from reference TRBV30 and TRBJ2-1, is as follows: SQTIHQWPATLVQPVGSPLSLECTVEGTSNPNLYWYRQAAGRGLQLLFYSVGIGQISSEVPQNLSASRPQDRQFILSSKKLLLSDSGFYLCAWSWLGVGDEQFFGPGTRLTVL.

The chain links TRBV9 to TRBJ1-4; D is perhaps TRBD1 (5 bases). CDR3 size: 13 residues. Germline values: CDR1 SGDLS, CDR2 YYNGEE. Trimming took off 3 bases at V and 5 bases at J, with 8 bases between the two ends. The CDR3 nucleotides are TGTGCCAGCAGCGAGGGGCTAAATGAAAAACTGTTTTTT. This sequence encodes CASSEGLNEKLFF.

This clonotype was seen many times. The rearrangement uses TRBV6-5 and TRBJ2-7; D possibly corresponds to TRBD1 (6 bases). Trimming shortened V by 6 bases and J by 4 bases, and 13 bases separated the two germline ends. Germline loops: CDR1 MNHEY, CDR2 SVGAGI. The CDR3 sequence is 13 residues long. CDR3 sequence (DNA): TGTGCCAGCAGCTGGTCCCAGGGGTACGAGCAGTACTTC. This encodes CASSWSQGYEQYF.

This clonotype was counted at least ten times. CDR3 DNA: TGTGCCAGCAGCGTAACCGACAGGGCGGACTATGGCTACACCTTC. It translates to CASSVTDRADYGYTF. This chain uses TRBV9 with TRBJ1-2; 7 bases match TRBD1. Trimming cost V 1 base and J 3 bases; bases outside gene matches: 6. The CDR3 totals 15 residues. CDR1 is SGDLS and CDR2 is YYNGEE in the germline V gene.